This T cell receptor (beta chain) was obtained from a study of control samples from healthy donors and cancer patients (dated by TCRdb to the early 2020s). To prepare the library, the immunoSEQ multiplex PCR assay was applied. In TCRdb, the immuneACCESS table is reduced to in-frame sequences with V and J assigned. These tables do not hold every clone; where another copy was compared, an unresolved V gene accounts for under half, and the others remain unexplained. The sample table holds roughly 140,000 clones, of which more than 85% were seen once. The top ten hold 2.4% of the sample. V is cut back by 4 bases and J by 0 bases, with 3 bases in the junction unmatched. The germline V gene (reference sequence) gives CDR1 as MNHNY and CDR2 as SVGAGI. The CDR3 measures 15 amino acids from cysteine to phenylalanine. The read is trimmed to its CDR3 DNA, 45 bases read in frame from base 1. As concerns this clone: It has no known antigen specificity. No qualities accompany the bases; no much larger clone lies one base away.

The sequencing sample was made of blood. The rearrangement combines TRBV6-6 with TRBJ2-3; TRBD1 aligns with 8 central bases. The sequence came from a man aged 45-60 years in good health. The CDR3 protein sequence reads: CASSLQGASTDTQYF. The sequenced DNA: TGTGCCAGCAGTTTGCAGGGGGCCAGCACAGATACGCAGTATTTT.